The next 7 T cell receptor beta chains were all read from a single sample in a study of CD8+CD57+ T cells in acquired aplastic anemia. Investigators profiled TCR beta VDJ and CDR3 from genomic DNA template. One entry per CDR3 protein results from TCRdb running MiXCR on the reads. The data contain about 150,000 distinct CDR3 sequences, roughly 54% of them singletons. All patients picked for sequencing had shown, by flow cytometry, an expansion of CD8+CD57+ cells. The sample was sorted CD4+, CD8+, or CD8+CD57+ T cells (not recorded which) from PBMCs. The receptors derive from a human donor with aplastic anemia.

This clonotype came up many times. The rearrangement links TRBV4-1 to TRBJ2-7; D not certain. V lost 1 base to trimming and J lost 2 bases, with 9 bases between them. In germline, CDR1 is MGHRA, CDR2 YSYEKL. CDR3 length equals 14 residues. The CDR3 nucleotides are TGCGCCAGCAGCCAAGTTGGTCCCACCTACGAGCAGTACTTC. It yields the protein CASSQVGPTYEQYF.

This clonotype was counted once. Here the CDR3 reads CASSSGLAGGRLDTQYF. Written as DNA, the CDR3 is TGTGCCAGCAGCTCTGGACTAGCGGGGGGGCGTTTAGATACGCAGTATTTT. V and J are TRBV7-8 and TRBJ2-3, with 15 bases aligning to TRBD2. Per the germline V gene, CDR1 is SGHVS and CDR2 is FQNEAQ. V trimming: 4 bases; J trimming: 5 bases; junction bases outside the gene matches: 7. The CDR3 contains 17 residues.

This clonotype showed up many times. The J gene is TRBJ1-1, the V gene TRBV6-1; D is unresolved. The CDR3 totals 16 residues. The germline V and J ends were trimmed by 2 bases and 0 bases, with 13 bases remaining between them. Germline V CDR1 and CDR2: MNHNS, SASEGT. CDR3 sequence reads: CASSELLGQMNTEAFF. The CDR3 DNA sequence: TGTGCCAGCAGTGAACTTTTAGGGCAGATGAACACTGAAGCTTTCTTT.

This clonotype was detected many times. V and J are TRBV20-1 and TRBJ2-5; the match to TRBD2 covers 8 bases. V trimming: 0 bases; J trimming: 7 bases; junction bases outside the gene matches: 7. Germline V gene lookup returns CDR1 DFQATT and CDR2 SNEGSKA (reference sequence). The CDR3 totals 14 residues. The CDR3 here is CSARDVLAGGTQYF. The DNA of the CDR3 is TGCAGTGCTAGAGATGTCCTAGCGGGCGGGACCCAGTACTTC.

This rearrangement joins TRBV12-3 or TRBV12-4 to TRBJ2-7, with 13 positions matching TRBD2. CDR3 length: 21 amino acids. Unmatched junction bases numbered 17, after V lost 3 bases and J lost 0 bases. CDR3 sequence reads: CASSFVGLAGLSRKISYEQYF. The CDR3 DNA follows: TGTGCCAGCAGTTTTGTGGGACTAGCGGGATTGAGTCGGAAAATCTCCTACGAGCAGTACTTC.

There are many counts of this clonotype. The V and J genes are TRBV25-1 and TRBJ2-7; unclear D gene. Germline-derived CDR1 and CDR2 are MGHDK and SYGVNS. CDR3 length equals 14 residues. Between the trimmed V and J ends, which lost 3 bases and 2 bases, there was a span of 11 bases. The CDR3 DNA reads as TGTGCCAGCAGTGATGTTGACTGGACCTACGAGCAGTACTTC. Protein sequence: CASSDVDWTYEQYF.

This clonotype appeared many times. The CDR3 protein is CASSTPGTDEQYF. The CDR3 nucleotides read TGTGCCAGCAGCACCCCCGGGACAGACGAGCAGTACTTC. The J gene is TRBJ2-7, the V gene TRBV7-9; 7 bases map to TRBD1. Trimming at V came to 5 bases and at J to 5 bases, leaving 6 bases not matched to a gene. The length of the CDR3 is 13 residues. Germline V lookup: CDR1 SEHNR, CDR2 FQNEAQ (reference sequence).